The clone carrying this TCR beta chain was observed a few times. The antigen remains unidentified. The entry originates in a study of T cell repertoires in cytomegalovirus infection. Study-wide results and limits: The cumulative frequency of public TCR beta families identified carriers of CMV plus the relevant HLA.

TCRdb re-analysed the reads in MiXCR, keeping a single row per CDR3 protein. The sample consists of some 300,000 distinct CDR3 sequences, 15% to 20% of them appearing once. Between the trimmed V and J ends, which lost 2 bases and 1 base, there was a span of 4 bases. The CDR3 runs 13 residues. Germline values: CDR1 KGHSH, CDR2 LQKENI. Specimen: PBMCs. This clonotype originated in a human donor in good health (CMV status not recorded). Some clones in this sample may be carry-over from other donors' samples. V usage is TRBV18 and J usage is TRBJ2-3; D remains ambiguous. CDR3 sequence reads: CASSPFGTDTQYF. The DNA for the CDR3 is TGTGCCAGCTCACCATTCGGCACAGATACGCAGTATTTT.